Below, 29 T cell receptor beta chains from the same sample are listed, as sequenced in a study of neurological immune-mediated disorders. TCRdb reanalysed the 5' RACE reads using MiXCR and keeps one entry per CDR3 protein. The sample has over 45,000 distinct CDR3 sequences; 3% to 4% are singletons. Sequencing was performed on PBMCs. Every receptor here comes from a man between 35 and 55 years old with multiple sclerosis.

Regarding this clonotype: With a much larger clone just one base away, this may be a read error. The chain carries TRBV4-1 and TRBJ2-3, with a weak D call TRBD1 (5 bases). The V and J ends lost 0 bases and 10 bases respectively, with 14 bases between them. The V gene's germline CDR1 is MGHRA and CDR2 YSYEKL. CDR3 length equals 14 residues. CDR3 residues: CASSQDWTTAAQYF. CDR3 nucleotide sequence: TGCGCCAGCAGCCAAGACTGGACGACAGCCGCGCAGTATTTT.

The CDR3 bases are TGTGCCAGCAGCCGACGGCTGGCAGCTCCCCAGTACTTC. It specifies CASSRRLAAPQYF. V gene TRBV5-6 combines with J gene TRBJ2-5; D not certain. V lost 4 bases and J 9 bases, leaving 16 bases between the germline ends. The germline CDR1 and CDR2 sequences are SGHDT and YYEEEE. The CDR3 has 13 residues.

This clonotype has only a few counts. Just one base apart from a much larger clone, this may be a read error. The V and J genes are TRBV7-2 and TRBJ1-5, with D maybe TRBD1 (6 bases). This CDR3 region has 17 residues. Germline V lookup: CDR1 SGHTA, CDR2 FQGNSA. CDR3 bases: TGTGCCAGCAGCTTAGCAGGGGGAGTGTATAGCAATCAGCCCCAGAATTTT. Amino acids: CASSLAGGVYSNQPQNF.

This clonotype was counted between two and nine times. J is TRBJ2-1 and V is TRBV20-1; D unclear. Per the germline V gene, CDR1 is DFQATT and CDR2 is SNEGSKA (reference sequence). This CDR3 comprises 17 residues. Between the trimmed V and J ends, which lost 1 base and 4 bases, there was a span of 20 bases. The DNA of the CDR3 is TGCAGTGCTAGAGGTTCCAGGCGAACCCTGTCATACAATGAGCAGTTCTTC. Its protein is CSARGSRRTLSYNEQFF.

Judged by abundance, this clonotype is medium-sized. This chain connects TRBV5-1 to TRBJ2-1; D is possibly TRBD1 or TRBD2 (5 bases each). Deletions cut 2 bases from V and 3 bases from J, with 15 bases between. The germline V gene has CDR1 SGHRS and CDR2 YFSETQ. This CDR3 is built from 16 residues. The CDR3 DNA reads TGCGCCAGCAGCTTCCGGGGACCCGTGGGCTACAATGAGCAGTTCTTC. It encodes CASSFRGPVGYNEQFF.

The sample holds many counts of this clonotype. V and J are TRBV5-1 and TRBJ1-2; possible D gene TRBD1, 5 bases. V was shortened by 4 bases and J by 3 bases, with 16 bases between the two germline ends. CDR1 and CDR2 from the germline V gene are SGHRS and YFSETQ. The CDR3 is made up of 15 amino acids. The CDR3 here is CASSNLAGGDYGYTF. CDR3 coding DNA: TGCGCCAGCAGCAACCTGGCCGGGGGGGACTATGGCTACACCTTC.

Many counts were recorded for this clonotype. The rearrangement joins TRBV10-3 to TRBJ2-3; 7 nucleotides match TRBD1. The CDR3 spans 15 residues. The V segment lost 6 bases and the J segment 1 base; nucleotides outside the gene matches: 7. Germline-derived CDR1 and CDR2 are ENHRY and SYGVKD. This chain's CDR3 is CAIRMTGRRTDTQYF. In nucleotides, the CDR3 is TGTGCCATCAGGATGACAGGGCGGCGCACAGATACGCAGTATTTT.

The table lists this clonotype with many counts. The genes are TRBV29-1 and TRBJ2-3; 7 bases agree with TRBD1. CDR1 is SQVTM, CDR2 ANQGSEA, per germline. V trimming: 4 bases; J trimming: 1 base; junction bases outside the gene matches: 8. This CDR3 has 15 residues. The CDR3 bases are TGCAGCGTTGTAGGACAGGTGATAGGCACAGATACGCAGTATTTT. Its translation: CSVVGQVIGTDTQYF.

This clonotype was detected many times. One end of the junction fails to match germline, which may point to a read error. The chain recombines TRBV28 with TRBJ1-5; the D is unclear. The CDR3 extends over 14 amino acids. CDR1 and CDR2 from the germline V gene are MDHEN and SYDVKM. The CDR3, as DNA: TGTGCCAGCAGTTTATTGGGAGGAAATCAGCCCCAGAATTTT. The encoded protein is CASSLLGGNQPQNF.

This clonotype appeared many times. The rearrangement joins TRBV6-5 to TRBJ2-3, with 14 bases identical to TRBD2. Trimming at V came to 6 bases and at J to 7 bases, leaving 3 bases not matched to a gene. The CDR3 spans 14 residues. The germline V gene encodes CDR1 MNHEY and CDR2 SVGAGI. CDR3 region: CASSGTSGGYTQYF. The CDR3 nucleotides read TGTGCCAGCAGCGGGACTAGCGGGGGCTATACGCAGTATTTT.

Ten or more counts support this clonotype. The chain combines TRBV27 with TRBJ2-5, with 14 positions matching TRBD2. There are 17 residues in the CDR3. J was trimmed by 1 base and V by 5 bases; bases with no gene match: 6. Germline CDR1 and CDR2: MNHEY and SMNVEV (reference sequence). This CDR3 reads CASSLGTSGGPQETQYF. The CDR3 nucleotides are TGTGCCAGCAGTCTAGGGACTAGCGGGGGACCCCAAGAGACCCAGTACTTC.

The table lists this clonotype with many counts. CDR3 residues: CASSYGLAGGAEQYF. The DNA of the CDR3 is TGTGCCAGCAGTTACGGGTTAGCGGGGGGAGCCGAGCAGTACTTC. This chain joins TRBV6-5 and TRBJ2-7; 10 positions agree with TRBD2. The germline gives CDR1 MNHEY, CDR2 SVGAGI. J gave up 6 bases and V 2 bases, and 7 bases lay outside the gene matches. The CDR3 extends over 15 amino acids.

This clonotype was seen at least ten times. The rearrangement joins TRBV4-1 to TRBJ1-2; D might be TRBD1 (5 bases). The germline V and J ends were trimmed by 0 bases and 1 base, with 12 bases remaining between them. The CDR3 is made up of 16 amino acids. Germline V gives CDR1 MGHRA, CDR2 YSYEKL. CDR3 nucleotide sequence: TGCGCCAGCAGCCAAGATCAGGGTCAGGGTAACTATGGCTACACCTTC. Its translation is CASSQDQGQGNYGYTF.

This clonotype was counted ten times or more. V gene TRBV6-1 combines with J gene TRBJ2-1; 7 positions agree with TRBD2. J was trimmed by 0 bases and V by 2 bases; bases with no gene match: 7. The V gene's germline CDR1 is MNHNS and CDR2 SASEGT. This CDR3 has 17 residues. CDR3 residues: CASSERVAGSSYNEQFF. The CDR3 DNA reads TGTGCCAGCAGTGAACGGGTAGCGGGCAGCTCCTACAATGAGCAGTTCTTC.

This clonotype was seen ten or more times. The V gene is TRBV5-1, the J gene TRBJ2-5; D gene uncertain. With 1 base removed from V and 5 bases from J, the gap between germline ends came to 12 bases. Germline V gives CDR1 SGHRS, CDR2 YFSETQ. This CDR3 region has 14 residues. The CDR3 loop is CASSLFDLTETQYF. CDR3 nucleotide sequence: TGCGCCAGCAGCTTGTTCGACCTGACGGAGACCCAGTACTTC.

This clonotype was seen a handful of times. This rearrangement joins TRBV4-2 to TRBJ1-1; the D gene is possibly TRBD1 (6 bases). The germline V and J ends were trimmed by 2 bases and 8 bases, with 12 bases remaining between them. There are 13 residues in the CDR3. The germline gives CDR1 LGHNA, CDR2 YNFKEQ. CDR3 amino acids: CASSQNTGREAFF. As DNA, the CDR3 is TGTGCCAGCAGCCAAAATACAGGGAGGGAAGCTTTCTTT.

This clonotype has at least ten counts. Mismatch with germline at one junction end may stem from a read error. CDR3 amino acids: CSAKEGSQPQNF. In DNA form, the CDR3 reads TGCAGTGCAAAAGAGGGGAGTCAGCCCCAGAATTTT. The chain employs TRBV20-1 and TRBJ1-5; weak D call: TRBD1 (5 bases). The CDR3 has 12 residues. Germline V gives CDR1 DFQATT, CDR2 SNEGSKA (reference sequence).

This clonotype was seen more than once but under ten times. The rearrangement uses TRBV11-3 and TRBJ1-1; no clear D gene. The germline CDR1 and CDR2 sequences are SGHNT and YENEEA. The CDR3 has 13 residues. Trimming took 1 base from V and 3 from J, leaving 6 bases between them. The CDR3 region has the DNA TGTGCCAGCAGCTTAGCATGGGACACTGAAGCTTTCTTT. Translation gives CASSLAWDTEAFF.

To note about this clonotype: This sequence may be a read error, since a much larger clone differs from it by one base. No conserved phenylalanine or tryptophan is present at the end of the CDR3, so a read error is the likely explanation. The J gene is TRBJ2-7, the V gene TRBV6-6; D not resolved. This CDR3 region has 13 residues. CDR1 MNHNY and CDR2 SVGAGI come from the germline V gene (reference sequence). V was cut by 4 bases and J by 0 bases, with 7 bases left in between. CDR3 region: CASSSQSSYEQYI. CDR3 DNA: TGTGCCAGCAGTTCCCAGAGCTCCTACGAGCAGTACATC.

This clonotype was recorded many times. The CDR3 DNA follows: TGTGCCAGCAGCTTGAGGCTAGCGGGAGGGTACCAAGAGACCCAGTACTTC. This sequence encodes CASSLRLAGGYQETQYF. The chain combines TRBV5-6 with TRBJ2-5; 12 nucleotides match TRBD2. The germline V gene has CDR1 SGHDT and CDR2 YYEEEE. The CDR3 extends over 17 amino acids. Trimming removed 1 base from V and 0 bases from J; junction bases left unmatched: 4.

This clonotype was seen repeatedly, ten times or more. The rearrangement joins TRBV5-5 to TRBJ1-5; a weak D match, TRBD1 (5 bases). Trimming took off 4 bases at V and 2 bases at J, with 22 bases between the two ends. The CDR3 is made up of 18 amino acids. Germline CDR1 and CDR2: SGHKS and YYEKEE (reference sequence). The CDR3 loop reads CASSLTLRDQNGNQPQHF. CDR3 coding DNA: TGTGCCAGCAGCCTCACTCTCCGGGACCAAAACGGCAATCAGCCCCAGCATTTT.

This clonotype has ten or more counts. The J gene is TRBJ2-3, the V gene TRBV20-1; no clear D. The length of the CDR3 is 13 residues. The germline V gene encodes CDR1 DFQATT and CDR2 SNEGSKA (reference sequence). V gave up 6 bases and J gave up 0 bases, with 10 bases separating them. The CDR3 DNA follows: TGCAGTGCGGATGGCGGTAGCACAGATACGCAGTATTTT. Translated, it gives CSADGGSTDTQYF.

This clonotype was detected a few times. An end of the junction does not agree with germline; a read error may underlie this. The chain employs TRBV7-8 and TRBJ1-6; D ambiguous. There are 18 residues in the CDR3. The germline CDR1 and CDR2 sequences are SGHVS and FQNEAQ. CDR3 sequence: CASSLYSGESSYNSPLNF. The DNA of the CDR3 is TGTGCCAGCAGCCTATACTCCGGAGAGAGCTCCTATAATTCACCCCTCAACTTT. The variable domain in full, with the rest retrieved from reference TRBV7-8 and TRBJ1-6, is GAGVSQSPRYKVAKRGQDVALRCDPISGHVSLFWYQQALGQGPEFLTYFQNEAQLDKSGLPSDRFFAERPEGSVSTLKIQRTQQEDSAVYLCASSLYSGESSYNSPLNFGNGTRLTVT.

In this sample, this clonotype turned up many times. At one of its ends the junction is not consistent with the germline gene, which may arise from a read error. V is TRBV20-1 and J is TRBJ1-5; D remains ambiguous. Per germline, CDR1 DFQATT and CDR2 SNEGSKA (reference sequence). The CDR3 spans 13 residues. Written as DNA, the CDR3 is TGCAGTGCTAGCCAGCCGGGCAATCAGCCCCAGAATTTT. Its translation: CSASQPGNQPQNF.

In its sample, this clonotype was seen many times. Mismatch with germline at one junction end may stem from a read error. The gene calls are TRBV11-2 and TRBJ1-5; D not certain. The length of the CDR3 is 15 residues. The germline CDR1 and CDR2 sequences are SGHAT and FQNNGV. CDR3 in amino acids: CASSHQEYSNQPQNF. CDR3 bases: TGTGCCAGCAGCCATCAGGAGTATAGCAATCAGCCCCAGAATTTT.

In regard to this clonotype: A much bigger clone sits one base away, suggesting this may be a read error. The CDR3 protein is CASSSERAYGYTF. Written as DNA, the CDR3 is TGCGCCAGCAGTTCCGAAAGAGCCTATGGCTACACCTTC. V usage is TRBV5-1 and J usage is TRBJ1-2; D is undetermined. V lost 5 bases and J 4 bases, leaving 12 bases between the germline ends. The CDR3 is 13 residues long. CDR1 SGHRS and CDR2 YFSETQ come from the germline V gene.

This clonotype was counted between two and nine times. The chain uses TRBV28 and TRBJ2-7, with D perhaps TRBD1 (6 bases). Germline V CDR1 and CDR2: MDHEN, SYDVKM. The germline V and J ends were trimmed by 4 bases and 2 bases, with 15 bases remaining between them. The CDR3 covers 15 residues. CDR3 bases: TGTGCCAGCAGTTCCCTAGGAAAGGGGGCCTACGAGCAGTACTTC. It codes for CASSSLGKGAYEQYF.

This clonotype has a count of ten or more. The rearrangement uses TRBV20-1 and TRBJ1-3; the D gene is possibly TRBD1 (5 bases). Trimming removed 3 bases from V and 2 bases from J, with 8 bases in between. The CDR3 is 13 amino acids. Germline CDR1 and CDR2: DFQATT and SNEGSKA (reference sequence). This CDR3 reads CSASDSTGNTIYF. The CDR3 DNA reads TGCAGTGCTAGTGACAGCACTGGAAACACCATATATTTT.

The sample holds many counts of this clonotype. V and J are TRBV5-6 and TRBJ1-3; D might be TRBD1 (5 bases). CDR3 size: 15 residues. The germline V gene has CDR1 SGHDT and CDR2 YYEEEE. V was shortened by 0 bases and J by 0 bases, with 7 bases between the two germline ends. DNA for the CDR3: TGTGCCAGCAGCTTGGGCAGGGTCTCTGGAAACACCATATATTTT. Its protein product is CASSLGRVSGNTIYF.